Shown below are 10 T cell receptor beta chains from a single sample sequenced in a study of T cell responses to AZD1222 COVID-19 vaccine. Assay: immunoSEQ multiplex PCR; the TCRdb copy retains only in-frame clones and omits some. Among 150,000 to 200,000 clones listed, roughly 94% were seen once. This specimen consisted of peripheral blood, obtained on day 0 of AZD1222 vaccination. These receptor sequences come from an adult in good health.

V and J are TRBV19 and TRBJ1-1; D call uncertain. Per germline, CDR1 LNHDA and CDR2 SQIVND (reference sequence). The CDR3 covers 13 residues. V shed 6 bases and J shed 0 bases, with 8 bases lying between them. The CDR3 loop reads CASSTTVNTEAFF. CDR3 DNA sequence: TGTGCCAGTAGCACTACAGTGAACACTGAAGCTTTCTTT.

The chain couples TRBV30 to TRBJ1-3, with unresolved D. The CDR3 has 15 residues. Germline CDR1 is GTSNPN and CDR2 is SVGIG (reference sequence). V dropped 2 bases and J dropped 2 bases, with 13 bases sitting between them. CDR3: CAWSRDGRAGNTIYF. CDR3 DNA sequence: TGTGCCTGGAGTAGAGACGGCCGAGCTGGAAACACCATATATTTT.

CDR3 DNA sequence: TGTGCCAGCAAGGAGGACGTCCTCTATGGCTACACCTTC. This translates into CASKEDVLYGYTF. V usage is TRBV6-5 and J usage is TRBJ1-2; D is uncertain. From germline, CDR1 is MNHEY and CDR2 SVGAGI. CDR3 length equals 13 residues. Deletions cut 7 bases from V and 4 bases from J, with 13 bases between.

The chain couples TRBV15 to TRBJ1-5, with TRBD1 as a possible D gene (6 bases). Trimming took 6 bases from V and 4 from J, leaving 19 bases between them. This CDR3 has 16 amino acids. Germline-derived CDR1 and CDR2 are LNHNV and YYDKDF (reference sequence). CDR3 sequence reads: CATSWTATLQNQPQHF. The CDR3 DNA is TGTGCCACCAGTTGGACAGCCACGCTACAAAATCAGCCCCAGCATTTT.

This clone was found once. This chain uses TRBV9 with TRBJ2-2; no clear D. Germline V CDR1 and CDR2: SGDLS, YYNGEE. This CDR3 comprises 16 residues. V was trimmed by 0 bases and J by 6 bases, leaving 15 bases between them. CDR3 sequence reads: CASSVESMAWAGELFF. In DNA form, the CDR3 reads TGTGCCAGCAGCGTAGAATCTATGGCGTGGGCCGGGGAGCTGTTTTTT. The full variable domain, its missing parts supplied by reference TRBV9 and TRBJ2-2, is DSGVTQTPKHLITATGQRVTLRCSPRSGDLSVYWYQQSLDQGLQFLIQYYNGEERAKGNILERFSAQQFPDLHSELNLSSLELGDSALYFCASSVESMAWAGELFFGEGSRLTVL.

J is TRBJ1-4 and V is TRBV3-1 (or the pseudogene TRBV3-2), with D perhaps matching TRBD1 (5 bases). Deletions cut 1 base from V and 10 bases from J, with 10 bases between. This CDR3 spans 13 amino acids. Germline lookup yields CDR1 LGHDT and CDR2 YNNKEL (reference sequence). The CDR3 loop is CASSQVVQGKLFF. Here the CDR3 DNA reads TGTGCCAGCAGCCAAGTGGTCCAGGGAAAACTGTTTTTT.

The chain combines TRBV3-1 (or the pseudogene TRBV3-2) with TRBJ1-2; D gene ambiguous. The CDR3 has 12 amino acids. Germline V gene lookup returns CDR1 LGHDT and CDR2 YNNKEL (reference sequence). Trimming stripped 3 bases from V and 8 bases from J, with 10 bases between. The CDR3 here is CASSQGGLGYTF. CDR3 nucleotides: TGTGCCAGCAGCCAGGGAGGACTCGGCTACACCTTC.

The genes are TRBV10-3 and TRBJ1-1, with no clear D. Trimming took off 10 bases at V and 5 bases at J, with 20 bases between the two ends. CDR1 and CDR2 (germline): ENHRY, SYGVKD. The CDR3 loop spans 14 amino acids. Written as DNA, the CDR3 is TGTGCCACAACGGCTGACGGAAAGAGGACTGAAGCTTTCTTT. Encoded protein: CATTADGKRTEAFF.

The V and J genes are TRBV28 and TRBJ1-2, with 10 bases that match TRBD1. The CDR3 has 14 amino acids. V gave up 5 bases and J gave up 4 bases; unmatched junction bases: 4. Germline V gene sequence: CDR1 MDHEN, CDR2 SYDVKM. CDR3 loop: CASSPGQGPYGYTF. The CDR3 DNA reads TGTGCCAGCAGTCCGGGACAGGGGCCCTATGGCTACACCTTC.

This chain connects TRBV9 to TRBJ1-1; D uncertain. Germline CDR1 reads SGDLS; CDR2 reads YYNGEE. The CDR3 has 14 residues. Deletions cut 2 bases from V and 0 bases from J, with 8 bases between. The CDR3 nucleotides read TGTGCCAGCAGCGTTGCTGCAATGAACACTGAAGCTTTCTTT. This codes for CASSVAAMNTEAFF.